A single sample is the source of the 27 T cell receptor beta chains below, sequenced in a study of T cells after yellow fever vaccination. MiXCR, applied by TCRdb to the 5' RACE reads, yields one record per CDR3 protein. The top ten hold roughly 17% of the sample, which has 300,000 to 400,000 distinct CDR3 sequences, 8.7% seen once. The sequenced sample was PBMCs, obtained on the day of the first yellow fever vaccination. All receptors come from a young man who received the YFV17D yellow fever vaccine.

This clonotype has only a few counts. The rearrangement links TRBV4-1 to TRBJ1-1, with TRBD1 matching over 7 bases. This CDR3 contains 20 residues. J gave up 0 bases and V 4 bases, and 20 bases lay outside the gene matches. Per germline, CDR1 MGHRA and CDR2 YSYEKL. The CDR3 protein is CASSPRQGVRTTEVNTEAFF. The CDR3 DNA is TGCGCCAGCAGCCCACGGCAGGGGGTACGTACCACGGAAGTGAACACTGAAGCTTTCTTT.

This clonotype has only a few counts. The chain couples TRBV6-1 to TRBJ1-2; D might be TRBD1 (5 bases). V lost 6 bases and J 8 bases, leaving 16 bases between the germline ends. Germline V gives CDR1 MNHNS, CDR2 SASEGT. The CDR3 has 13 residues. This chain's CDR3 is CASSRDGTRGYTF. The CDR3 DNA is TGTGCCAGCAGCCGGGACGGCACGAGAGGCTACACCTTC.

This rearrangement joins TRBV5-6 to TRBJ2-2, with D unclear. This CDR3 is built from 17 residues. V gave up 0 bases and J gave up 1 base, with 13 bases separating them. Germline values: CDR1 SGHDT, CDR2 YYEEEE. The CDR3 coding sequence is TGTGCCAGCAGCTTGGACGGAATAGCTATGAACACCGGGGAGCTGTTTTTT. It encodes CASSLDGIAMNTGELFF. Variable domain in full (rest from reference TRBV5-6 and TRBJ2-2): DAGVTQSPTHLIKTRGQQVTLRCSPKSGHDTVSWYQQALGQGPQFIFQYYEEEERQRGNFPDRFSGHQFPNYSSELNVNALLLGDSALYLCASSLDGIAMNTGELFFGEGSRLTVL.

There are a few counts of this clonotype. The J gene is TRBJ1-1, the V gene TRBV3-1; possibly TRBD1 for D (5 bases). Germline assignment: CDR1 LGHDT and CDR2 YNNKEL (reference sequence). The CDR3 sequence is 11 residues long. The V end was cut by 5 bases, the J end by 11 bases, with 12 bases between. CDR3 sequence: CASSDSWGAFF. The CDR3 nucleotides are TGTGCCAGCAGCGACTCGTGGGGGGCTTTCTTT.

The CDR3 reads CASSVGGSGGLTDTQYF. CDR3 bases: TGTGCCAGCAGCGTAGGCGGTAGCGGGGGACTAACAGATACGCAGTATTTT. The chain is built from TRBV9 and TRBJ2-3; TRBD2 matches 9 bases. Germline-derived CDR1 and CDR2 are SGDLS and YYNGEE. The CDR3 covers 17 residues. Trimming at V came to 0 bases and at J to 3 bases, leaving 8 bases not matched to a gene.

The chain links TRBV20-1 to TRBJ1-5; D not certain. V lost 0 bases and J lost 6, with 9 bases in between. The CDR3 totals 13 residues. CDR1 and CDR2 from the germline V gene are DFQATT and SNEGSKA (reference sequence). The CDR3 DNA reads as TGCAGTGCTAGAGATACACTCACTCAGCCCCAGCATTTT. This sequence encodes CSARDTLTQPQHF.

This clonotype occurred many times. The chain carries TRBV7-2 and TRBJ1-5; unclear D gene. CDR1 SGHTA and CDR2 FQGNSA come from the germline V gene. The CDR3 spans 15 residues. Trimming removed 0 bases at V and 7 bases at J, with 13 bases between. CDR3 sequence: CASSLAGWREQPQHF. In nucleotides, the CDR3 is TGTGCCAGCAGCTTAGCCGGGTGGAGGGAGCAGCCCCAGCATTTT.

The chain combines TRBV3-1 with TRBJ1-1, with no clear D. Germline assignment: CDR1 LGHDT and CDR2 YNNKEL (reference sequence). V gave up 3 bases and J gave up 1 base, with 12 bases separating them. The length of the CDR3 is 15 residues. CDR3 DNA sequence: TGTGCCAGCAGCCAGGCCAGCCAAGGGAACACTGAAGCTTTCTTT. It is translated as CASSQASQGNTEAFF.

This clonotype was counted at least ten times. The J gene is TRBJ2-3, the V gene TRBV27; 8 bases are shared with TRBD1. The J segment lost 3 bases and the V segment lost 2 bases, leaving 1 base of the junction unmatched. Germline V CDR1 and CDR2: MNHEY, SMNVEV (reference sequence). The length of the CDR3 is 14 residues. CDR3 in amino acids: CASSLRDRTDTQYF. CDR3 bases: TGTGCCAGCAGTTTAAGGGACAGGACAGATACGCAGTATTTT.

This clonotype was detected a few times. The CDR3 protein is CASSSTGVGNTIYF. In nucleotides, the CDR3 is TGTGCCAGCAGTTCAACAGGGGTTGGAAACACCATATATTTT. The chain links TRBV27 to TRBJ1-3; TRBD1 matches at 7 bases. J gave up 3 bases and V 4 bases, and 3 bases lay outside the gene matches. Germline CDR1 reads MNHEY; CDR2 reads SMNVEV (reference sequence). The CDR3 has 14 amino acids.

The V call is TRBV15, the J call TRBJ2-7; TRBD2 is a possible D gene (6 bases). Germline CDR1 is LNHNV and CDR2 is YYDKDF (reference sequence). The V end lost 0 bases, the J end lost 5 bases, and 11 bases lay between the germline ends. This CDR3 spans 14 amino acids. The CDR3 sequence is CATSRDRRGHEQYF. CDR3 nucleotide sequence: TGTGCCACCAGCAGAGATCGGCGGGGACACGAGCAGTACTTC.

The chain uses TRBV5-1 and TRBJ2-3, with 9 bases fitting TRBD1. V dropped 2 bases and J dropped 1; count of bases not matched to a gene: 11. The CDR3 covers 18 residues. From germline, CDR1 is SGHRS and CDR2 YFSETQ. The CDR3 sequence: CASSFPGQGMGRTDTQYF. For the CDR3, the DNA is TGCGCCAGCAGCTTCCCGGGACAGGGAATGGGGCGCACAGATACGCAGTATTTT. Using reference TRBV5-1 and TRBJ2-3 for the parts outside the CDR3, the full variable domain is KAGVTQTPRYLIKTRGQQVTLSCSPISGHRSVSWYQQTPGQGLQFLFEYFSETQRNKGNFPGRFSGRQFSNSRSEMNVSTLELGDSALYLCASSFPGQGMGRTDTQYFGPGTRLTVL.

In its sample, this clonotype was seen a few times. V gene TRBV7-9 combines with J gene TRBJ2-7; no reliable D call. From germline, CDR1 is SEHNR and CDR2 FQNEAQ (reference sequence). The CDR3 has 14 residues. The V end lost 5 bases, the J end lost 5 bases, and 16 bases lay between the germline ends. The CDR3 here is CASSPRWSYDEQYF. For the CDR3, the DNA is TGTGCCAGCAGCCCCCGGTGGAGCTACGACGAGCAGTACTTC. Combining the CDR3 with reference TRBV7-9 and TRBJ2-7 gives the whole variable domain DTGVSQNPRHKITKRGQNVTFRCDPISEHNRLYWYRQTLGQGPEFLTYFQNEAQLEKSRLLSDRFSAERPKGSFSTLEIQRTEQGDSAMYLCASSPRWSYDEQYFGPGTRLTVT.

The chain is built from TRBV12-3 or TRBV12-4 and TRBJ1-5; no reliable D call. The CDR3 has 15 amino acids. The germline V and J ends were trimmed by 3 bases and 2 bases, with 11 bases remaining between them. CDR3 DNA: TGTGCCAGCAGTTTTCTACCTTCGGGCAATCAGCCCCAGCATTTT. It yields the protein CASSFLPSGNQPQHF.

This clonotype was found many times. V and J are TRBV5-1 and TRBJ2-5; TRBD1 aligns across 11 bases. This CDR3 region has 17 residues. J lost 4 bases, V lost 5 bases, and 13 bases had no gene match. Germline assignment: CDR1 SGHRS and CDR2 YFSETQ. The CDR3 region is CASRKLSGTGGRETQYF. As DNA, the CDR3 is TGCGCCAGCAGAAAGCTCTCCGGGACAGGGGGTCGAGAGACCCAGTACTTC.

This clonotype showed up many times. The rearrangement uses TRBV7-8 and TRBJ2-3, with D perhaps TRBD1 or TRBD2 (5 bases each). V was cut by 1 base and J by 0 bases, with 11 bases left in between. The CDR3 length is 16 residues. CDR1 SGHVS and CDR2 FQNEAQ come from the germline V gene. In DNA, the CDR3 is TGTGCCAGCAGCTTAGATGGGGGATCTAGCACAGATACGCAGTATTTT. It yields the protein CASSLDGGSSTDTQYF.

This clonotype has a handful of counts. The J gene is TRBJ2-5, the V gene TRBV2, with D perhaps matching TRBD2 (5 bases). This CDR3 comprises 11 residues. The germline V gene encodes CDR1 SNHLY and CDR2 FYNNEI. Trimming left V 5 bases short and J 9 bases short, with 10 bases between. The CDR3 sequence: CASSSLASQYF. The DNA of the CDR3 is TGTGCCAGCAGTTCGCTAGCTTCCCAGTACTTC. The variable domain in full, with the rest retrieved from reference TRBV2 and TRBJ2-5, is EPEVTQTPSHQVTQMGQEVILRCVPISNHLYFYWYRQILGQKVEFLVSFYNNEISEKSEIFDDQFSVERPDGSNFTLKIRSTKLEDSAMYFCASSSLASQYFGPGTRLLVL.

This clonotype was observed many times. The rearrangement joins TRBV20-1 to TRBJ1-5; D is perhaps TRBD1 (5 bases). Trimming pared 0 bases from V and 4 bases from J, leaving 16 bases between. The CDR3 has 16 residues. The germline CDR1 and CDR2 sequences are DFQATT and SNEGSKA (reference sequence). CDR3 DNA sequence: TGCAGTGCTAGAGAGGCGCCGGGGGGTGGTAATCAGCCCCAGCATTTT. Encoded protein: CSAREAPGGGNQPQHF.

The chain carries TRBV7-2 and TRBJ1-2, with D perhaps matching TRBD1 (5 bases). The V and J ends lost 1 base and 9 bases respectively, with 15 bases between them. The CDR3 contains 14 residues. Germline V gene sequence: CDR1 SGHTA, CDR2 FQGNSA. CDR3 sequence (DNA): TGTGCCAGCAGCTTAGAGGGGAGACAGCGCCGCTACACCTTC. Protein: CASSLEGRQRRYTF.

This clonotype has a count of ten or more. The rearrangement joins TRBV7-9 to TRBJ1-1; D is unresolved. The ends were cut back, 0 bases at V and 6 bases at J, with 8 bases in the middle. The CDR3 contains 13 residues. CDR1 SEHNR and CDR2 FQNEAQ come from the germline V gene (reference sequence). CDR3 sequence reads: CASSLAYYAEAFF. CDR3 coding DNA: TGTGCCAGCAGCTTAGCGTACTACGCTGAAGCTTTCTTT.

Only a few counts were recorded for this clonotype. V usage is TRBV6-5 and J usage is TRBJ2-3; D not certain. The germline V and J ends were trimmed by 0 bases and 6 bases, with 19 bases remaining between them. There are 17 residues in the CDR3. Germline CDR1 MNHEY, CDR2 SVGAGI. The CDR3 is CASSYSSVGLHADTQYF. The CDR3 DNA reads TGTGCCAGCAGTTACTCGAGTGTCGGTCTACACGCCGATACGCAGTATTTT.

This clonotype was picked up a small number of times. This chain joins TRBV2 and TRBJ1-2, with TRBD1 matching over 7 bases. CDR3 length: 12 residues. Losses at the gene ends were 6 bases for V and 6 bases for J; bases not matched to a gene: 4. Germline values: CDR1 SNHLY, CDR2 FYNNEI. The CDR3 loop reads CASRLGTDGYTF. The CDR3 coding sequence is TGTGCCAGCAGACTCGGGACAGATGGCTACACCTTC.

This chain uses TRBV28 with TRBJ2-7; D perhaps matches TRBD1 (6 bases). The germline CDR1 and CDR2 sequences are MDHEN and SYDVKM. The CDR3 consists of 13 residues. Trimming shortened V by 6 bases and J by 3 bases, and 12 bases separated the two germline ends. The CDR3 spells CASSRQANYEQYV. CDR3 bases: TGTGCCAGCAGCCGACAGGCGAACTACGAGCAGTACGTC.

The gene calls are TRBV12-3 or TRBV12-4 and TRBJ2-7; TRBD1 matches at 10 bases. Unmatched junction bases numbered 6, after V lost 1 base and J lost 6 bases. The CDR3 sequence is 15 residues long. The CDR3, as DNA: TGTGCCAGCAGTTTAGACGCGACAGGGGGCCGCGAGCAGTACTTC. Translated, it gives CASSLDATGGREQYF.

This clonotype has a handful of counts. The V gene is TRBV6-1, the J gene TRBJ2-6, with D unresolved. CDR1 MNHNS and CDR2 SASEGT come from the germline V gene. The CDR3 totals 15 residues. The germline V and J ends were trimmed by 4 bases and 4 bases, with 11 bases remaining between them. As DNA, the CDR3 is TGTGCCAGCAGTGGGGCGGTAGGCGGGGCCAACGTCCTGACTTTC. Amino acids: CASSGAVGGANVLTF.

This clonotype has a single count. The germline gene is not matched at one end of the junction; a read error may be the cause. In DNA, the CDR3 is TGTGCCAGCTCATCACCCGGACAGGTTATCACCGGGGAGCTGTTTTTT. This codes for CASSSPGQVITGELFF. This chain uses TRBV18 with TRBJ2-2; 7 positions match TRBD1. Germline assignment: CDR1 KGHSH and CDR2 LQKENI. This CDR3 is 16 amino acids long. Filled out from reference TRBV18 and TRBJ2-2, the complete variable domain reads NAGVMQNPRHLVRRRGQEARLRCSPMKGHSHVYWYRQLPEEGLKFMVYLQKENIIDESGMPKERFSAEFPKEGPSILRIQQVVRGDSAAYFCASSSPGQVITGELFFGEGSRLTVL.

This clonotype was counted ten times or more. The J gene is TRBJ1-1, the V gene TRBV5-5; unclear D gene. The germline gives CDR1 SGHKS, CDR2 YYEKEE (reference sequence). CDR3 size: 15 residues. V lost 1 base and J 5 bases, leaving 15 bases between the germline ends. CDR3 sequence (DNA): TGTGCCAGCAGCTTGCACGGGAGTCTTACTACTGAAGCTTTCTTT. Translating gives CASSLHGSLTTEAFF.